The T cell receptor beta chain under discussion was sequenced for a study of lymphopenia after photon versus proton radiotherapy. The protocol was immunoSEQ multiplex PCR, while the TCRdb copy is restricted to in-frame clones and leaves out a portion. The sample carries roughly 7,900 clones, 88% recorded once. Study-level results: After lymphocyte nadir, photon-treated repertoires showed oligoclonal expansion, especially CD8+ Temra. Only patients who died were analyzed for survival; proton advantage is unproven. Relative stability marked proton patients; photon patients lost diversity and naive cells.

Germline-derived CDR1 and CDR2 are LNHDA and SQIVND (reference sequence). V was cut by 4 bases and J by 2 bases, with 15 bases left in between. The CDR3 spans 16 residues. In the case of this clone: The antigen remains unidentified.

The sequence was obtained from a woman between 65 and 79 years old with pancreatic cancer. The J gene is TRBJ2-1, the V gene TRBV19, with D tentatively TRBD2 (6 bases). The sample here was peripheral blood, taken from a patient treated with photon-based radiotherapy. CDR3 DNA sequence: TGTGCCAGTAGTACCTTAGCCACGGGGGCCTACAATGAGCAGTTCTTC. It codes for CASSTLATGAYNEQFF.